This TCR beta chain comes out of a study of CD4+ T cells in melanoma. Broader study findings: Reportedly, melanoma neoantigen-specific CD4+ T cells showed varied differentiation states.

For this clone: What it recognizes is unknown.

With 1 base removed from V and 0 bases from J, the gap between germline ends came to 11 bases. This CDR3 region has 15 residues. Looked up from germline, CDR1 is SQVTM and CDR2 is ANQGSEA. The table came from immunoSEQ multiplex PCR; TCRdb's copy has only in-frame clones and leaves some out. The data contain about 140,000 clones, about 93% of them singletons. The sequence was obtained from a human donor with melanoma. The chain recombines TRBV29-1 with TRBJ2-3; a weak D match, TRBD2 (5 bases). CDR3 sequence reads: CSVEGSDSSTDTQYF. In DNA, the CDR3 is TGCAGCGTTGAAGGCTCGGACTCAAGCACAGATACGCAGTATTTT.